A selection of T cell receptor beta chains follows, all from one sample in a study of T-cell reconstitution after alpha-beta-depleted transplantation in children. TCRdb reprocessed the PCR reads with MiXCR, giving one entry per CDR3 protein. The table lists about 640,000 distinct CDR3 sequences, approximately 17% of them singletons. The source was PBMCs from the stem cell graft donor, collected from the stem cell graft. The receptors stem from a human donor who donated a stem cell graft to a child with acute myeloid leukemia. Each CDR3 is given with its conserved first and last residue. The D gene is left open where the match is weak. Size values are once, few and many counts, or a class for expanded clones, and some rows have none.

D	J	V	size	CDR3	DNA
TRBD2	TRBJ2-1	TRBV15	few	CATSRDHSVGGEIGDNEQFF	TGTGCCACCAGCAGAGACCATTCAGTCGGGGGGGAAATTGGGGACAATGAGCAGTTCTTC
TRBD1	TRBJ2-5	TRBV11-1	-	CASSLVGAGGETQYF	TGTGCCAGCAGCTTAGTTGGCGCAGGGGGAGAGACCCAGTACTTC
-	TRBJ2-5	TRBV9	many	CASSVRAGTRETQYF	TGTGCCAGCAGCGTAAGAGCAGGGACGCGCGAGACCCAGTACTTC
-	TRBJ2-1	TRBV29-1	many	CSANTYNEQFF	TGCAGCGCGAACACCTACAATGAGCAGTTCTTC
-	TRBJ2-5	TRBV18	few	CASSPRLQETQYF	TGTGCCAGCTCACCGCGACTGCAAGAGACCCAGTACTTC
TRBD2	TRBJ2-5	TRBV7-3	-	CASSFVGGAGETQYF	TGTGCCAGCAGCTTCGTCGGGGGGGCTGGAGAGACCCAGTACTTC
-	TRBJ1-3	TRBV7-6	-	CAGSLDRSSGNTIYF	TGTGCCGGCAGCTTAGACAGGAGCTCTGGAAACACCATATATTTT
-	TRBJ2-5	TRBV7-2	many	CASSLLVGQETQYF	TGTGCCAGCAGCTTATTGGTGGGTCAGGAGACCCAGTACTTC
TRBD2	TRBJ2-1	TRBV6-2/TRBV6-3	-	CASRERGRYNEQFF	TGTGCCAGCAGAGAGCGGGGGCGTTACAATGAGCAGTTCTTC
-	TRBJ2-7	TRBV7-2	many	CASSPQGGVAYEQYF	TGTGCCAGCAGCCCACAGGGGGGGGTTGCCTACGAGCAGTACTTC
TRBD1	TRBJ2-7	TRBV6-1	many	CASSGQGNAPYEQYF	TGTGCCAGCAGTGGACAGGGAAACGCGCCCTACGAGCAGTACTTC
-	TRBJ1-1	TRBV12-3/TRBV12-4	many	CASSPTTNTEAFF	TGTGCCAGCAGTCCGACAACGAACACTGAAGCTTTCTTT
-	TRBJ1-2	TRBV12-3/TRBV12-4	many	CASSSSVGRYGYTF	TGTGCCAGCAGTTCCTCCGTGGGTCGCTATGGCTACACCTTC
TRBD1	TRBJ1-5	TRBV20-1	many	CSAIRGGRGGNQPQHF	TGCAGTGCCATACGAGGGGGCAGGGGCGGCAATCAGCCCCAGCATTTT
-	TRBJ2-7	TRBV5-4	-	CASSLWGFWNEQYF	TGTGCCAGCAGCTTATGGGGTTTTTGGAACGAGCAGTACTTC
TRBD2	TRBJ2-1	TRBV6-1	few	CASSESGGPVYEQFF	TGTGCCAGCAGTGAAAGCGGGGGGCCGGTGTATGAGCAGTTCTTC
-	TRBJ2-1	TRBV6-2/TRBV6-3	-	CARDNEQFF	TGTGCCAGAGACAATGAGCAGTTCTTC
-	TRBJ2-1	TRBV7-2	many	CASTIDRSYNEQFF	TGTGCCAGCACAATCGACCGCAGTTACAATGAGCAGTTCTTC
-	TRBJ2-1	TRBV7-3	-	CASSLIWSGSYDEQFF	TGTGCCAGCAGCTTAATCTGGAGCGGCTCCTACGATGAGCAGTTCTTC
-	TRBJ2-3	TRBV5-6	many	CASSLTSLSTDTQYF	TGTGCCAGCAGCTTGACATCACTTTCCACAGATACGCAGTATTTT
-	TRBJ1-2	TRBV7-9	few	CASSLELGYTF	TGTGCCAGCAGCTTAGAATTAGGCTACACCTTC
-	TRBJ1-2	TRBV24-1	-	CATSDGKGVHYGYTF	TGTGCCACCAGTGATGGCAAAGGGGTTCACTATGGCTACACCTTC
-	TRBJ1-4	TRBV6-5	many	CASSYFGGNEKLFF	TGTGCCAGCAGTTATTTCGGGGGTAATGAAAAACTGTTTTTT
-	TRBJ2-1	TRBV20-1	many	CSARVGDRDYNEQFF	TGCAGTGCTCGTGTAGGTGATCGGGACTACAATGAGCAGTTCTTC
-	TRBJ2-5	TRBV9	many	CASSVGDGGETQYF	TGTGCCAGCAGCGTAGGAGACGGGGGAGAGACCCAGTACTTC
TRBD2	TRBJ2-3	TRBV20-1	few	CSASRGGQGRTITGDTQYF	TGCAGTGCTAGCCGGGGGGGGCAGGGAAGGACCATAACGGGGGATACGCAGTATTTT
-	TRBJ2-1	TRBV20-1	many	CSAQEGERSYNEQFF	TGCAGTGCCCAGGAGGGGGAAAGATCCTACAATGAGCAGTTCTTC
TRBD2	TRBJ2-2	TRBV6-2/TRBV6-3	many	CASSYPLAGNTGELFF	TGTGCCAGCAGTTACCCACTAGCGGGGAACACCGGGGAGCTGTTTTTT
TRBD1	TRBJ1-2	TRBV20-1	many	CSALRGREGYTF	TGCAGTGCTTTAAGGGGGCGAGAGGGCTACACCTTC
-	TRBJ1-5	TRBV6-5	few	CASSHVGDSNQPQHF	TGTGCCAGCAGTCATGTTGGGGATAGCAATCAGCCCCAGCATTTT
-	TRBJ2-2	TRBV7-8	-	CASSVTATGGELFF	TGTGCCAGCAGCGTGACAGCCACCGGCGGGGAGCTGTTTTTT
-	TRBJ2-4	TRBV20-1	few	CSASQGTTKNIQYF	TGCAGTGCTAGTCAGGGGACGACTAAAAACATTCAGTACTTC
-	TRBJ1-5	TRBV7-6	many	CASSLWREGQPQHF	TGTGCCAGCAGCTTATGGCGGGAGGGACAGCCCCAGCATTTT
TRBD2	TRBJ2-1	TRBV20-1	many	CSAFGLAGGSSYNEQFF	TGCAGTGCTTTCGGACTAGCGGGGGGGAGCTCCTACAATGAGCAGTTCTTC
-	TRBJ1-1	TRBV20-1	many	CSARDLIGDTEAFF	TGCAGTGCTAGAGATCTAATAGGGGACACTGAAGCTTTCTTT
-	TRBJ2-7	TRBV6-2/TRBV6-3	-	CASSYGLGGYEQYF	TGTGCCAGCAGTTACGGGCTAGGAGGCTACGAGCAGTACTTC
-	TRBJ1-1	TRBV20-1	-	CSARGLEWGGAEAFF	TGCAGTGCTAGAGGTCTGGAGTGGGGGGGGGCTGAAGCTTTCTTT
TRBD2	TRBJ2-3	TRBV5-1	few	CASSGGTSAQGDTQYF	TGCGCCAGCAGCGGCGGGACTAGCGCGCAAGGGGATACGCAGTATTTT
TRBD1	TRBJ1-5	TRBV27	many	CASSLFPGQGVQPQHF	TGTGCCAGCAGTTTATTTCCGGGACAGGGGGTACAGCCCCAGCATTTT
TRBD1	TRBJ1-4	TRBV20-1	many	CSARGQGEKLFF	TGCAGTGCTAGGGGACAGGGGGAAAAACTGTTTTTT
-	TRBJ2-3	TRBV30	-	CAWKRGVWTDTQYF	TGTGCCTGGAAGAGAGGGGTTTGGACAGATACGCAGTATTTT